One and the same sample provided the 26 T cell receptor beta chains below, sequenced in a study of blood T cell repertoires in COVID-19. Libraries were prepared by immunoSEQ multiplex PCR; TCRdb keeps only in-frame clonotypes and omits some of them. The sample yields about 200,000 clones, nearly 90% seen once. The material sequenced was peripheral blood. The source is a man aged 60 to 69 with active or convalescent COVID-19.

As DNA, the CDR3 is TGCGCCAGCAGCTTTTGGGACAGGTCAGTGGGAGGCTACACCTTC. Translating it yields CASSFWDRSVGGYTF. The chain couples TRBV5-1 to TRBJ1-2; TRBD1 agrees at 8 bases. V was clipped by 2 bases and J by 8 bases; unmatched bases: 11. The CDR3 totals 15 residues. Germline CDR1 is SGHRS and CDR2 is YFSETQ.

The CDR3 nucleotides read TGTGCCAGCAGCAGGGAGATAATAACACCCCTCCACTTT. Amino acids: CASSREIITPLHF. V and J are TRBV9 and TRBJ1-6, with D unclear. This CDR3 region has 13 residues. Germline V CDR1 and CDR2: SGDLS, YYNGEE. The germline V and J ends were trimmed by 4 bases and 11 bases, with 13 bases remaining between them.

This clone has more than one count but fewer than ten. The chain recombines TRBV29-1 with TRBJ1-1; D gene ambiguous. The CDR3 runs to 10 residues. From germline, CDR1 is SQVTM and CDR2 ANQGSEA. The V end was cut by 4 bases, the J end by 9 bases, with 9 bases between. In nucleotides, the CDR3 is TGCAGCGTTGTTATGACAAAAGCTTTCTTT. Its translation is CSVVMTKAFF.

The chain carries TRBV7-9 and TRBJ2-2; D gene uncertain. This CDR3 is 17 amino acids long. CDR1 and CDR2 (germline): SEHNR, FQNEAQ (reference sequence). V was cut by 2 bases and J by 0 bases, with 13 bases left in between. CDR3 protein: CASSLYGSYANTGELFF. CDR3 DNA: TGTGCCAGCAGCTTATACGGGTCCTACGCGAACACCGGGGAGCTGTTTTTT.

The chain employs TRBV29-1 and TRBJ2-1, with D uncertain. V shed 2 bases and J shed 3 bases, with 11 bases lying between them. CDR3 length: 14 residues. CDR1 is SQVTM and CDR2 is ANQGSEA in the germline V gene. CDR3 DNA: TGCAGCGTTGAATCTGCGGTTAACTACAATGAGCAGTTCTTC. Its translation: CSVESAVNYNEQFF.

The rearrangement joins TRBV29-1 to TRBJ1-1; 7 positions match TRBD1. The V gene end was trimmed by 3 bases and the J gene end by 4 bases; junction bases not matched to a gene: 2. Germline V CDR1 and CDR2: SQVTM, ANQGSEA. The CDR3 totals 12 residues. CDR3 DNA: TGCAGCGTTGACACAGGGGCCACTGAAGCTTTCTTT. It translates to CSVDTGATEAFF.

V usage is TRBV6-5 and J usage is TRBJ2-3, with TRBD2 as a possible D gene (5 bases). This CDR3 is 15 amino acids long. Germline V gene sequence: CDR1 MNHEY, CDR2 SVGAGI. V was trimmed by 6 bases and J by 3 bases, leaving 16 bases between them. This CDR3 reads CASSPSGVATDTQYF. The CDR3 coding sequence is TGTGCCAGCAGCCCCTCCGGGGTGGCTACAGATACGCAGTATTTT.

V is TRBV5-1 and J is TRBJ2-2, with D unresolved. Trimming left V 4 bases short and J 8 bases short, with 15 bases between. Germline CDR1 SGHRS, CDR2 YFSETQ. The CDR3 has 14 residues. Here the CDR3 reads CASSPEIRSGELFF. The DNA of the CDR3 is TGCGCCAGCAGCCCTGAGATCAGGTCGGGGGAGCTGTTTTTT.

The chain links TRBV2 to TRBJ1-5; possibly TRBD1 for D (5 bases). The CDR3 contains 14 residues. Germline V gives CDR1 SNHLY, CDR2 FYNNEI. Trimming shortened V by 6 bases and J by 6 bases, and 15 bases separated the two germline ends. The CDR3 region is CASSRGGVGQPQHF. The CDR3 nucleotides are TGTGCCAGCAGCCGGGGAGGGGTCGGTCAGCCCCAGCATTTT.

This chain joins TRBV5-1 and TRBJ2-1, with a tentative D call TRBD1 (6 bases). Deletions cut 5 bases from V and 0 bases from J, with 21 bases between. This CDR3 is 18 amino acids long. Per the germline V gene, CDR1 is SGHRS and CDR2 is YFSETQ. CDR3 nucleotides: TGCGCCAGCAGAGTGGTGGGTTCCAGGGGCCTCTCCTACAATGAGCAGTTCTTC. This gives the protein CASRVVGSRGLSYNEQFF.

The chain combines TRBV15 with TRBJ2-5, with 9 bases aligning to TRBD1. The CDR3 has 14 amino acids. CDR1 is LNHNV, CDR2 YYDKDF, per germline (reference sequence). V dropped 2 bases and J dropped 5; count of bases not matched to a gene: 3. The CDR3 is CATSRSDRGETQYF. The CDR3 nucleotides read TGTGCCACCAGCAGATCTGACAGGGGGGAGACCCAGTACTTC.

V gene TRBV6-5 combines with J gene TRBJ1-2; the match to TRBD1 covers 7 bases. Trimming cost V 5 bases and J 1 base; bases outside gene matches: 1. Per the germline V gene, CDR1 is MNHEY and CDR2 is SVGAGI. This CDR3 contains 13 residues. The CDR3 reads CASSTGVNYGYTF. DNA for the CDR3: TGTGCCAGCAGTACAGGGGTTAACTATGGCTACACCTTC.

The rearrangement links TRBV2 to TRBJ1-4, with 7 bases fitting TRBD1. The CDR3 runs 15 residues. J lost 3 bases, V lost 4 bases, and 5 bases had no gene match. CDR1 and CDR2 from the germline V gene are SNHLY and FYNNEI. CDR3 DNA: TGTGCCAGCAGTGCCAACAGGGGAGCTAATGAAAAACTGTTTTTT. It codes for CASSANRGANEKLFF.

This chain connects TRBV15 to TRBJ2-7, with 10 bases lining up with TRBD1. The CDR3 is 14 residues long. The J segment lost 3 bases and the V segment lost 3 bases, leaving 2 bases of the junction unmatched. Germline loops: CDR1 LNHNV, CDR2 YYDKDF (reference sequence). In nucleotides, the CDR3 is TGTGCCACCAGCAGGGGGGACAGGGGCTACGAGCAGTACTTC. It translates to CATSRGDRGYEQYF.

V is TRBV15 and J is TRBJ1-1; D is unclear. The CDR3 has 15 amino acids. In germline, CDR1 is LNHNV, CDR2 YYDKDF (reference sequence). With 2 bases removed from V and 2 bases from J, the gap between germline ends came to 12 bases. CDR3 nucleotides: TGTGCCACCAGCAGATCCGTCTCCCTAAACACTGAAGCTTTCTTT. It specifies CATSRSVSLNTEAFF.

DNA for the CDR3: TGTGCCAGCAGCATAACTAGCGGCGGTTCCTACGAGCAGTACTTC. Its protein is CASSITSGGSYEQYF. The chain joins TRBV7-2 to TRBJ2-7, with TRBD2 identical over 8 bases. The CDR3 is 15 residues long. Germline trimming cut 5 bases from V and 1 base from J; bases unmatched to any gene: 7. In germline, CDR1 is SGHTA, CDR2 FQGNSA.

The chain carries TRBV18 and TRBJ1-3, with D perhaps matching TRBD1 (6 bases). Per germline, CDR1 KGHSH and CDR2 LQKENI. The germline V and J ends were trimmed by 3 bases and 3 bases, with 15 bases remaining between them. The CDR3 length is 16 residues. Here the CDR3 reads CASSPSQGSIGNTIYF. DNA of the CDR3: TGTGCCAGCTCACCTTCACAGGGCTCCATTGGAAACACCATATATTTT.

J is TRBJ2-7 and V is TRBV18; D may be TRBD1 (6 bases). The CDR3 has 15 residues. V was clipped by 1 base and J by 0 bases, with 10 bases between them. The germline V gene has CDR1 KGHSH and CDR2 LQKENI. The CDR3 region has the DNA TGTGCCAGCTCACCACAGGGGACATACTCCTACGAGCAGTACTTC. This gives the protein CASSPQGTYSYEQYF.

This clone was seen only once. The gene calls are TRBV4-1 and TRBJ2-1; TRBD1 matches at 7 bases. After removal of 3 bases from V and 12 bases from J, the junction contained 14 bases not matched to a gene. This CDR3 region has 15 residues. CDR1 MGHRA and CDR2 YSYEKL come from the germline V gene. The CDR3 nucleotides read TGCGCCAGCAGCCAGGAACAGACAGGGTTGGTCCCGCAGTTCTTC. Amino acid sequence: CASSQEQTGLVPQFF.

The V call is TRBV4-1, the J call TRBJ2-3, with a weak D call TRBD2 (7 bases). Germline V gives CDR1 MGHRA, CDR2 YSYEKL. The CDR3 extends over 14 amino acids. Trimming pared 4 bases from V and 4 bases from J, leaving 12 bases between. The DNA of the CDR3 is TGCGCCAGCAGCCTCGGGGGGCAAGCAGATACGCAGTATTTT. Its translation is CASSLGGQADTQYF.

CDR3 in DNA: TGTGCCAGCCGGGAACAGGGTAATAGCAATCAGCCCCAGCATTTT. Its protein is CASREQGNSNQPQHF. This rearrangement joins TRBV6-4 to TRBJ1-5, with D possibly matching TRBD1 (6 bases). The V end lost 8 bases, the J end lost 0 bases, and 14 bases lay between the germline ends. The CDR3 consists of 15 residues. Germline lookup yields CDR1 MRHNA and CDR2 SNTAGT.

V is TRBV19 and J is TRBJ2-6; 7 bases are a match to TRBD1. The germline V gene encodes CDR1 LNHDA and CDR2 SQIVND (reference sequence). CDR3 length equals 15 residues. V lost 5 bases to trimming and J lost 4 bases; unmatched junction nucleotides: 5. This CDR3 is CASSGTGAGANVLTF. In nucleotides, the CDR3 is TGTGCCAGTAGTGGAACAGGGGCCGGGGCCAACGTCCTGACTTTC. Combining the CDR3 with reference TRBV19 and TRBJ2-6 gives the whole variable domain DGGITQSPKYLFRKEGQNVTLSCEQNLNHDAMYWYRQDPGQGLRLIYYSQIVNDFQKGDIAEGYSVSREKKESFPLTVTSAQKNPTAFYLCASSGTGAGANVLTFGAGSRLTVL.

The V and J genes are TRBV10-3 and TRBJ2-7, with 7 bases lining up with TRBD1. Germline V gives CDR1 ENHRY, CDR2 SYGVKD. With 4 bases clipped from V and 4 bases from J, the junction kept 10 bases outside the gene matches. There are 15 residues in the CDR3. CDR3 in DNA: TGTGCCATCAGTGGCCGGGACAGCCAGGGGTACGAGCAGTACTTC. Encoded protein: CAISGRDSQGYEQYF.

The rearrangement links TRBV19 to TRBJ1-5; unclear D gene. This CDR3 region has 15 residues. Trimming took off 5 bases at V and 3 bases at J, with 14 bases between the two ends. Germline loops: CDR1 LNHDA, CDR2 SQIVND (reference sequence). The DNA of the CDR3 is TGTGCCAGTAGTCACCTCACCGGGAACAATCAGCCCCAGCATTTT. Translating gives CASSHLTGNNQPQHF. Based on the CDR3 plus reference TRBV19 and TRBJ1-5, the full variable domain is DGGITQSPKYLFRKEGQNVTLSCEQNLNHDAMYWYRQDPGQGLRLIYYSQIVNDFQKGDIAEGYSVSREKKESFPLTVTSAQKNPTAFYLCASSHLTGNNQPQHFGDGTRLSIL.

The rearrangement uses TRBV12-5 and TRBJ1-1; the match to TRBD1 covers 8 bases. Germline V gene data show CDR1 as LGHNT and CDR2 as FRNRAP. This CDR3 comprises 16 residues. The junction had 10 bases not matched to a gene; V was cut back by 2 bases and J by 5 bases. The DNA of the CDR3 is TGTGCTAGTGGTTTGCTCCCAGGGACAGGTAGGACTGAAGCTTTCTTT. This translates into CASGLLPGTGRTEAFF.

The J gene is TRBJ1-1, the V gene TRBV7-2, with D possibly matching TRBD1 (5 bases). Germline lookup yields CDR1 SGHTA and CDR2 FQGNSA. Trimming pared 6 bases from V and 8 bases from J, leaving 13 bases between. The CDR3 loop spans 12 amino acids. The CDR3 DNA follows: TGTGCCAGCAGGAAAGGGGCTACGGAAGCTTTCTTT. It codes for CASRKGATEAFF.